This T cell receptor (beta chain) was found in a study of beta chain features in type 1 diabetes. Study-wide points: There was a moderate but significant shortening of TCRB CDR3s in all four CD4+ subsets of Type 1 diabetes patients. It was among patients, rather than healthy donors, that naive, central memory and Treg TCRB repertoires appeared more similar.

This CDR3 has 14 residues. With 8 bases clipped from V and 2 bases from J, the junction kept 7 bases outside the gene matches. Germline V lookup: CDR1 SGHAT, CDR2 FQDESV (reference sequence). Of note for this clone: What it binds is unknown.

The isolated RNA, all of it, was reverse transcribed, so expressed TCRB transcripts were what got sequenced. Assay: immunoSEQ multiplex PCR; the TCRdb copy retains only in-frame clones and omits some. The sample has more than 150,000 clones; 7% to 10% are singletons. The source material was central memory CD4+ T cells from blood. The receptor was derived from a woman aged 18-35 years in good health. This rearrangement joins TRBV11-1 to TRBJ1-1; TRBD1 agrees at 8 bases. CDR3 amino acids: CASVKGQGNTEAFF. The CDR3 coding sequence is TGTGCCAGCGTCAAAGGACAGGGAAACACTGAAGCTTTCTTT.